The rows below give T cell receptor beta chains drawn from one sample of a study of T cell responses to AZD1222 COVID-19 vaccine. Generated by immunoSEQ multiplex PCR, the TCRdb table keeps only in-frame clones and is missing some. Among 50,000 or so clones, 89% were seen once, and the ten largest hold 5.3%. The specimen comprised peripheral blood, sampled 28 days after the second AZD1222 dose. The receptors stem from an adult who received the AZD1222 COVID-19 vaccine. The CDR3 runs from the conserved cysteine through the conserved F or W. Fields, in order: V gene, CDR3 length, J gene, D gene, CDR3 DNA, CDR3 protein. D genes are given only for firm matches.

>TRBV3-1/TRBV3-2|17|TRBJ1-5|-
TGTGCCAGCAGCCCCCCCCAGGGGACGACACGCAATCAGCCCCAGCATTTT
CASSPPQGTTRNQPQHF
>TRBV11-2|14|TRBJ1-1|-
TGTGCCAGCAGCTTAGGACGTCAGAGCACTGAAGCTTTCTTT
CASSLGRQSTEAFF
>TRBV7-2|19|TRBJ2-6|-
TGTGCCAGCAGCCGCCGGGGGCTCGGATCACCAGCTGGGGCCAACGTCCTGACTTTC
CASSRRGLGSPAGANVLTF
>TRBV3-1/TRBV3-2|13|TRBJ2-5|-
TGTGCCAGCAGCCCCCAAAGGAGAGAGACCCAGTACTTC
CASSPQRRETQYF
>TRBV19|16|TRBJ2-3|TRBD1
TGTGCCAGTAGTATATTCAAAAGGGACAGCTCAGATACGCAGTATTTT
CASSIFKRDSSDTQYF
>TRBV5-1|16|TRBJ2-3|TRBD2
TGCGCCAGCAGCTTTGCGACGGTAGCGGGGCGGGATACGCAGTATTTT
CASSFATVAGRDTQYF
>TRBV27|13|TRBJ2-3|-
TGTGCCAGCAGTTTATTTTTCGGGGATACGCAGTATTTT
CASSLFFGDTQYF
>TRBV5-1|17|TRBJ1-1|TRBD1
TGCGCCAGCAGCTTGGTAACTCCGGGACAGGGCAACACTGAAGCTTTCTTT
CASSLVTPGQGNTEAFF
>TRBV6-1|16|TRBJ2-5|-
TGTGCCAGCAGTGACAGGGGGCTAGCGGGGAAAGAGACCCAGTACTTC
CASSDRGLAGKETQYF
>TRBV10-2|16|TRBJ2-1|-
TGCGCCAGCAGTGAAGGCGTCGCCGACAACTACAATGAGCAGTTCTTC
CASSEGVADNYNEQFF
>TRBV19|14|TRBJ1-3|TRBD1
TGTGCCAGCTATTCCGGGACAGTCGGAAACACCATATATTTT
CASYSGTVGNTIYF
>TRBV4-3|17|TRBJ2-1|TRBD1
TGCGCCAGCAGCCAAGCGCCGGGGACAGGGATCAATTCTGAGCAGTTCTTC
CASSQAPGTGINSEQFF
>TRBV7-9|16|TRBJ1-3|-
TGTGCCAGCAGCCATAAACGCCGGCGGGGTGGAAACACCATATATTTT
CASSHKRRRGGNTIYF
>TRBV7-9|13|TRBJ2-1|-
TGTGCCAGCCGCTACAGCTCCTACAATGAGCAGTTCTTC
CASRYSSYNEQFF
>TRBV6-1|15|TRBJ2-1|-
TGTGCCAGCAGTGATTCGGATCTCCCTACAAATGAGCAGTTCTTC
CASSDSDLPTNEQFF
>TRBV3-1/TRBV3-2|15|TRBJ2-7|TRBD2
TGTGCCAGCAGTCCGGGCGGGAGGAGCTCCTACGAGCAGTACTTC
CASSPGGRSSYEQYF
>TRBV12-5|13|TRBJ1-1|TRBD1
TGTGCTAGTGGATACAGGGGGAACACTGAAGCTTTCTTT
CASGYRGNTEAFF
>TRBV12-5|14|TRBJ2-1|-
TGTGCTAGTGGGAAGGGCCCTGAGTACAATGAGCAGTTCTTC
CASGKGPEYNEQFF
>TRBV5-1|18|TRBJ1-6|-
TGCGCCAGCAGCTTAAACCCGACTGAATTTCCTGCTAATTCACCCCTCCACTTT
CASSLNPTEFPANSPLHF
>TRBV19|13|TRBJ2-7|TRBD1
TGTGCCAGCAGGCCGGGACAGGGCAACGAGCAGTACTTC
CASRPGQGNEQYF
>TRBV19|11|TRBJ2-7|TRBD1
TGTGCCAGTGGGGACAGAGCCGAGCAGTACTTC
CASGDRAEQYF
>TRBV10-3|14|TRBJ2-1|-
TGTGCCATCAGTGAGTCCACTGATTACAATGAGCAGTTCTTC
CAISESTDYNEQFF
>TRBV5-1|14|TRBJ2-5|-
TGCGCCAGCAGCTTGGGCGGCAGTCAAGAGACCCAGTACTTC
CASSLGGSQETQYF
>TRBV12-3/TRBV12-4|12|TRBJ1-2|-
TGTGCCAGCAGTTTTTCCCGTGGGGGCTACACCTTC
CASSFSRGGYTF
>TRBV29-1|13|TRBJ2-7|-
TGCAGCGTGCGGGACCCCCTCCTAAAGGAGCAGTACTTC
CSVRDPLLKEQYF
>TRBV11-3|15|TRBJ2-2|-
TGTGCCAGCAGCTTGCGGCAGGGTTTATCCGGGGAGCTGTTTTTT
CASSLRQGLSGELFF
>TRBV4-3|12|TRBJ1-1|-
TGCGCCAGCAGCCTCGCGGGGACTGAAGCTTTCTTT
CASSLAGTEAFF